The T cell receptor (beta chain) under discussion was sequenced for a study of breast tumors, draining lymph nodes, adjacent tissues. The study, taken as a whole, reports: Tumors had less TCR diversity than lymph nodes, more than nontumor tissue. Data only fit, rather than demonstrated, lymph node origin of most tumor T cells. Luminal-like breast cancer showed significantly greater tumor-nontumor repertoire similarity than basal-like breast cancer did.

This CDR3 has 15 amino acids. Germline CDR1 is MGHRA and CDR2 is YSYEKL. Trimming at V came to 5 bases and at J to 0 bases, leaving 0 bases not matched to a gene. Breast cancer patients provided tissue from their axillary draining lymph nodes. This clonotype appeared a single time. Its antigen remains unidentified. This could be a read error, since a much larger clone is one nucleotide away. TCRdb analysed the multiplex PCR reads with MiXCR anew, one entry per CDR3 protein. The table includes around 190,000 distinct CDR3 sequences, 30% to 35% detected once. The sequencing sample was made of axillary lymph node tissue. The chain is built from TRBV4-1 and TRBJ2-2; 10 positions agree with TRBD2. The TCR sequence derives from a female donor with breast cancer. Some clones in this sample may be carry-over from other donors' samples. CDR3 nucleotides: TGCGCCAGCAGCACTAGCGGGACGAACACCGGGGAGCTGTTTTTT. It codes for CASSTSGTNTGELFF.